The present entry profiles one T cell receptor (beta chain) with its context. As yet, its antigen is unknown. The sample belongs to a study of cytomegalovirus exposure and HLA in healthy donors. Study-level findings and limits: Associated with HLA alleles at 0.05 false discovery rate in a later analysis were some 16,000 TCR beta sequences. Prior analysis indicated that the majority of TCR beta V segments exhibited productivity approximately 90% or approximately 30% of the time.

V lost 5 bases to trimming and J lost 2 bases; unmatched junction nucleotides: 8. CDR3 length: 16 residues. CDR1 is LNHDA, CDR2 SQIVND, per germline (reference sequence). The study sampled nominally healthy donors, though unrecorded immune exposures were likely. In the PCR, 60 Vbeta and 13 Jbeta primers were used. Data came from immunoSEQ multiplex PCR; TCRdb stores just in-frame clones and leaves some out. Of under 200,000 clones in the sample, 79% were seen once. The gene calls are TRBV19 and TRBJ2-7, with 11 nucleotides matching TRBD1. The TCR originated in a woman aged 40 to 50 in good health and CMV-seronegative. Input material: PBMCs. The CDR3 DNA reads as TGTGCCAGTAGTTCTGGGGGACAGGGGGTTCCCTACGAGCAGTACTTC. Its protein product is CASSSGGQGVPYEQYF.